This T cell receptor (beta chain) was captured by sequencing in a study of T-cell memory formation after mild COVID-19. Findings and caveats of the study: A subset of responding clones appeared in pre-infection memory, suggesting cross-reactive memory joined.

Constant-segment primers and 5'RACE yielded cDNA libraries for TCR alpha and TCR beta, each carrying sample barcodes and UMIs. TCRdb re-analysed the 5' RACE reads in MiXCR, keeping a single row per CDR3 protein. The sample contains more than 100,000 distinct CDR3 sequences, roughly 6% of which appear only once. Turning to this clonotype: Its antigen is not known.

CDR1 is SGHDT and CDR2 is YYEEEE in the germline V gene. Trimming removed 3 bases from V and 3 bases from J, with 15 bases in between. The length of the CDR3 is 15 residues. This clonotype was sampled from an adult woman who had mild COVID-19 (a few samples of this study predate the infection). Cell type and time point are not known. This chain joins TRBV5-6 and TRBJ2-5; the D call may be TRBD1 or TRBD2 (5 bases each). The specimen was PBMCs or a T cell subset sorted from them (not recorded which). In nucleotides, the CDR3 is TGTGCCAGCAGCTCCCGGCTTGGGGGAAAAGAGACCCAGTACTTC. Translating it yields CASSSRLGGKETQYF.